The source of this T cell receptor (beta chain) is a study of shared clonotypes between healthy human individuals (dated by TCRdb to about 2020). For the study in its entirety: The cohort comprised a couple of women and a few men aged 18 to 49 years. For each donor, CD4 naive and CD4 memory were each run on three plates, CD8 naive on two plates, and CD8 memory on one plate. The study deeply sequenced blood TCR repertoires of five healthy adults to estimate repertoire size and the extent of clonotype sharing between individuals. To increase sequencing depth and limit assay-specific biases, different laboratories used diverse techniques to prepare libraries and sequence TCR repertoires. Between about 0.8 and 9 billion PBMCs per donor were obtained by leukapheresis.

The donors were healthy, HIV-negative adults who had no recently reported acute infections or vaccinations. Only Caucasian adults living in Nashville, Tennessee, USA were represented among the donors. Magnetic negative selection was used to enrich CD4+ T cells, after which naive cells were positively selected on CD45RA and the negative fraction became the memory subset. After blood collection by leukapheresis, PBMCs were isolated using Ficoll-Histopaque density gradient centrifugation and then cryopreserved in the vapor phase of liquid nitrogen. Analytical flow cytometry was used to check the purity and quantity of every magnetically sorted T cell population. Genomic DNA was isolated from every sorted fraction and measured by UV absorbance on a Nanodrop 2000c. As regards this clone: Its antigen target is currently unknown. Per-nucleotide qualities are absent, and no much larger clonotype sits a single base away.

What the work shows at the level of the full study, not this receptor alone: When a handful of donors were compared, the shared fraction of clonotypes was about 5.2% for naive CD4, over 3% for naive CD8, 2% to 2.5% for memory CD4, and around 0.37% for memory CD8. Higher generation probabilities were observed for clonotypes shared by all four sorted-subset donors than for non-shared clonotypes. Rarefaction of sorted-subset datasets indicated incomplete sequencing despite the large sequencing depth. Based on pairwise subsampling, the degree of clonotype sharing among donors was expected to be affected by sequencing depth. The genetic and exposure-history diversity represented was limited by the small number of donors. Sampling was restricted to blood, and TCR repertoires in tissues likely differ from the TCR repertoires found in blood. Larger estimated clonotype richness was generally found for naive subsets than for memory subsets.

The germline V gene (reference sequence) provides CDR1 GTSNPN and CDR2 SVGIG. V was cut back by 7 bases and J by 0 bases, leaving a gap of 13 bases between them. The CDR3 spans 14 residues, from the cysteine through the phenylalanine. The DNA shown is the 42-base CDR3, in frame from base 1. Using the deep immunoSEQ assay, multiplex PCR amplified TCR CDR3 regions from genomic DNA. Extracted genomic DNA from each cell subset was spread evenly across all wells of several immunoSEQ 96-well plates, with each plate serving as a replicate. For sorted subsets, approximately 200 ng of genomic DNA, equivalent to 30,000 or so T cell genomes, went into each replicate PCR. The purified libraries were quantified using a Qubit 3.0 fluorometer, sized with a Bioanalyzer 2100, and then quantified again using the KAPA Library Quantification kit. Each immunoSEQ 96-well plate was sequenced on its own single-read 150-cycle Illumina NextSeq 550 flow cell. Regarding the original processing steps: The immunoSEQ output contained only junctional sequences without quality scores, so filtering could not match that applied to full-length reads. Sequences were annotated with PyIR, a Python wrapper for IgBLAST v1.9, using IMGT germline references to assign V/J genes and CDR3. Reads with weak V/J assignments (E-value above 1e-6), missing CDR3, stop codons, out-of-frame junctions, or ambiguous translated residues were removed. V3J clonotypes were defined as sequences sharing an identical inferred V gene, J gene, and CDR3 amino acid sequence. The percentage overlap between two repertoires was calculated by dividing the number of shared unique clonotypes by the size of the smaller repertoire. RTK rarefaction, the Chao1 estimator, and Recon v2.1 estimates of unobserved clonotypes were used to assess repertoire richness. Generation probabilities for all TCRbeta clonotypes obtained by the gDNA method from a few donors were computed using OLGA. Drawn from immuneACCESS, this table holds only the in-frame rearrangements with V and J called that TCRdb kept. Clones are partly lost; checked studies trace under half to an unresolved V gene and leave the rest unexplained. V, J and clone size derive from that table, while D and trimming were established from the DNA sequence. The sample profile shows some 350,000 clones; around 74% of them were found once. Clones ranked in the top ten supply over 9% of the sample.

The TCR sequence derives from a young man in good health. The chain employs TRBV30 and TRBJ1-3, with a tentative D gene TRBD1 over 6 matching bases. Sequencing was performed on memory CD4+ T cells sorted from blood. The cell subset or site label of this sample denotes: CD45RA-negative fraction. CDR3 reads: CALNRERSGNTIYF. The DNA reads as follows: TGTGCCTTAAACAGGGAGCGCTCTGGAAACACCATATATTTT.